This entry describes one TCR beta chain. Its target is not known. This specimen comes from a study of T cell responses to AZD1222 COVID-19 vaccine. The CDR3 totals 11 residues. The germline V gene encodes CDR1 SGHAT and CDR2 FQNNGV. The V gene lost 5 bases and the J gene lost 3 bases, with 3 bases spanning the gap. Clones were sequenced by immunoSEQ multiplex PCR, and TCRdb holds only the in-frame ones, with some missing. The sample shows approximately 110,000 clones, around 88% of them seen only once. Overall study findings and caveats: Only five or six individuals given AZD1222 were seropositive at baseline.

The genes are TRBV11-2 and TRBJ2-3; no definite D call. This specimen consisted of peripheral blood, obtained on day 0 of AZD1222 vaccination. The sequence was obtained from an adult in good health. Here the CDR3 reads CASSQTDTQYF. In nucleotides, the CDR3 is TGTGCCAGCAGCCAGACAGATACGCAGTATTTT.